The source of this T cell receptor beta chain is a study of shared clonotypes between healthy human individuals. Overall study findings and caveats: Generally, naive subsets came out with larger estimated richness than memory subsets. Across a handful of donors, naive CD4 shared around 5%, naive CD8 under 4%, memory CD4 approximately 2.5%, memory CD8 more than 0.35%.

Method: immunoSEQ multiplex PCR; TCRdb's copy keeps in-frame clones and lacks some. In the table there are approximately 500,000 clones, 90% to 96% of which are singletons. A word on this clone: Its antigen is still unknown.

V lost 8 bases and J lost 3; bases outside the gene matches: 2. This CDR3 is 12 amino acids long. Germline CDR1 and CDR2: LNHDA and SQIVND (reference sequence). The receptor was derived from a woman aged 25 to 39 in good health. The sequenced sample was naive CD4+ T cells sorted from blood. Subset reported: CD45RA+ positively selected. V is TRBV19 and J is TRBJ2-7, with 9 positions matching TRBD1. In DNA form, the CDR3 reads TGTGCCAGTGGGACAGGGCACTACGAGCAGTACTTC. Encoded protein: CASGTGHYEQYF.